This TCR beta chain was observed in a study of beta chain features in type 1 diabetes (dated by TCRdb to 2017 to 2018). Regarding the complete study: Mean age, gender distribution, total cell number and subset yield did not differ between patients and healthy donors. A total of roughly 99,000,000 sorted cells were examined across all samples, and the number of cells per subset was strongly correlated with RNA yield. The study compared TCRB repertoires of sorted circulating CD4+ T cell subsets between recently diagnosed type 1 diabetes patients and matched healthy donors. Naive and central memory subsets were obtained from all 30 or so donors, but regulatory and stem cell-like memory subsets were isolated from only 8 patients and roughly eight healthy donors.

All of the isolated RNA was reverse transcribed with the High Capacity cDNA Reverse Transcription Kit, so expressed TCRB transcripts were sequenced. Deep immunoSEQ sequencing was applied to naive, central memory and regulatory T cell samples, giving an average of approximately 3.8 million total reads per sample. Sorted cells were lysed in RLT buffer and RNA was extracted with DNase-treated RNeasy Micro or Mini kits, depending on cell number. To prevent cross-contamination, every cell subset was processed on its own, while patient and healthy donor samples were processed together. TCRB sequences were amplified from cDNA with the immunoSEQ multiplex PCR, producing 87-bp fragments spanning the CDR3 region. Amplicons were sequenced on the Illumina HiSeq platform. Per the original workflow: PCR bias was computationally corrected using synthetic template baselines, reads within Hamming distance 2 were collapsed, and singletons that could not be merged were discarded. Reads were aligned against IMGT so that V, D and J genes, CDR3 length and insertions or deletions at six rearrangement sites could be assigned. Clonotype counts were normalized to sorted cell number within each subset before computing true diversity and Gini coefficients with the tcR R package. The overlap coefficient, calculated on TCRB nucleotide sequences, was used to measure repertoire sharing. Here the immuneACCESS table is served through TCRdb, limited to in-frame sequences with V and J called. Missing clones are a known gap in these copies; in checked studies unresolved V genes cover under half, and the rest lacks a known reason. V and J calls and clone size are those listed in that table; D and trimming were worked out from the DNA. The sample table contains approximately 150,000 clones; only one count was recorded for about 13% of them. 1.3% of the sample lies in the top ten.

Summary of the overall study and its limitations: In all four CD4+ subsets, TCRB CDR3 length was moderately but significantly shorter in type 1 diabetes patients. Because the HLA sub-analyses included only small numbers of individuals, any influence of HLA type on TCRB rearrangement was left unresolved. Because cDNA was sequenced instead of genomic DNA, highly expressing activated cells could be over-represented, though the groups showed no difference in activation or CD3 levels. Shorter templates might be favored by PCR, yet because patient and control samples were amplified and corrected together, any such skew would affect both groups equally. Naive, central memory and regulatory TCRB repertoires appeared to be more alike among patients than among healthy donors. Patients with type 1 diabetes made fewer insertions and deleted more nucleotides at VDJ recombination sites, implying thymic rearrangement abnormalities.

V gives up 7 bases and J gives up 10 bases, and the segment between their germline ends measures 20 bases. Including cysteine and phenylalanine, the CDR3 has 15 amino acids. Just the 45-base CDR3 DNA is kept, in frame starting at base 1. From a lookup of the germline V gene (reference sequence), CDR1 and CDR2 are LNHDA and SQIVND. A remark on this clone: No antigen is known for it. The input lacks base qualities; no much larger clone sits a single base away.

A single peripheral blood draw of about 116 mL on average was collected from each donor into heparinised tubes. A BD FACSAria II and a panel including CD45RO, CCR7, CD25, CD127, CD95 and CD27 were used to sort naive, central memory, regulatory and stem cell-like memory CD4+ T cells. Purity was above 95% for every sorted population. Right away, PBMCs were isolated by Lymphoprep density gradient centrifugation and were stained directly, with no culture step. To minimize batch effects, samples were stained and sorted in pairs, one healthy donor with one patient per experiment. The rearrangement combines TRBV19 with TRBJ1-6, with a tentative D gene TRBD1 over 6 matching bases. The sample consisted of central memory CD4+ T cells from blood. The receptor was isolated from a young man with type 1 diabetes. The CDR3: CASTEYDRNGSPLHF. The DNA reads as follows: TGTGCCAGTACCGAATATGACAGGAATGGATCACCCCTCCACTTT.